The sequence of this T cell receptor (beta chain) was determined in a study of blood T cell repertoires in COVID-19 (TCRdb year 2020). A note on the overall study: Collaborator samples came from the United States, Italy and Spain and covered acute and convalescent phases of COVID-19. The material from the prospective study consisted of cDNA or gDNA derived from T cells, B-cell-depleted T cells, or PBMCs. Samples were obtained from the ongoing ImmuneRACE study (first 160 participants) and from over 1,000 subjects provided by 6 global collaborators. Sample metadata almost always included a de-identified subject ID, COVID-19 status, age in years and sex. Where available, HLA class I and class II types were taken from metadata supplied by the sample provider and were not determined by assay-based typing. Deeply sampled blood TCRbeta repertoires from subjects exposed to, actively infected with, or recovered from COVID-19 were included in the dataset. The repertoires were made available in a free public database intended to serve as a resource for research on the immune response to SARS-CoV-2. Points the paper makes about the study in general: The quantity of clinical and demographic metadata differed by source and by participant and was supplied without curation.

About this clone: This receptor's antigen is unknown. Per-base quality was not reported, and no clone a single base away is much larger than it.

Participants in the prospective study were enrolled through a virtual design, were aged roughly 18 to 90 years, and lived in about 25 United States geographic areas. To assign participants to cohorts, the prospective study relied on clinical history that participants themselves reported in a screening survey and a study questionnaire. Recovered participants in ImmuneRACE Cohort 3 were defined by two consecutive negative NP/OP PCR tests, clearance by a healthcare professional, or resolution of symptoms. Each participant in the prospective study had whole blood, serum and a nasopharyngeal or oropharyngeal swab collected by mobile phlebotomists. Participants in the prospective study had the option to provide additional blood draws and questionnaires over a roughly two-month period. Before DNA extraction, prospective study blood samples were shipped either frozen or at room temperature. TCRbeta CDR3 regions were amplified from genomic DNA by means of the immunoSEQ Assay, a bias-controlled multiplex PCR. The original methods were these. Nucleated cell counts per sample were estimated from amplification of reference gene primers within the assay. To quantify the absolute abundance of each unique TCRbeta CDR3 rearrangement, sequence reads were collapsed and filtered. For each sample, productive Simpson clonality was calculated as the square root of Simpson's diversity index across productive rearrangements. TCRdb re-hosts the immuneACCESS table, in-frame sequences only. Its copies lack some clones; in the studies checked, an unresolved V gene accounts for under half of them, and the cause for the rest is not known. Clone size and the V and J calls come from that table; the DNA yielded D and trimming. Across this sample there are 150,000 to 200,000 clones, with about 90% seen only once. The ten largest clones represent roughly 10% of the sample.

The CDR3, cysteine through phenylalanine, is 14 amino acids long. Of the read, only the CDR3 DNA is kept; its 42 bases are in frame from base 1. The germline V gene supplies CDR1 SGHVS and CDR2 FNYEAQ. V and J lose 4 bases and 6 bases, and a span of 14 bases separates them. The sequence was collected from a woman younger than 30 who had recovered from COVID-19. The chain is assembled from TRBV7-6 and TRBJ2-3; TRBD2 is a possible D gene, resting on 6 matching bases. Input material: PBMCs or T cells enriched from blood (not recorded which). The CDR3 has the sequence CASSSGTAPDTQYF. The DNA is as follows: TGTGCCAGCAGCTCCGGGACTGCACCTGATACGCAGTATTTT.